The 30 T cell receptor beta chains in this list originate from one sample, sequenced in a study of beta chain features in type 1 diabetes. Broader study findings: Among all four CD4+ subsets, Type 1 diabetes patients had TCRB CDR3s that were moderately but significantly shorter.

Every bit of the isolated RNA underwent reverse transcription, so sequencing read expressed TCRB transcripts. Data came from immunoSEQ multiplex PCR; TCRdb stores just in-frame clones and leaves some out. The sample lists over 40,000 clones; approximately 70% were seen once. No antigen has been identified for these receptors. Sequencing used Tregs from blood. These receptors originate from a young woman with type 1 diabetes.

The chain carries TRBV7-9 and TRBJ2-7; TRBD2 matches 7 bases. There are 13 residues in the CDR3. Germline V gene lookup returns CDR1 SEHNR and CDR2 FQNEAQ (reference sequence). J was trimmed by 6 bases and V by 5 bases; bases with no gene match: 7. CDR3 region: CASSPGWGGEQYF. Written as DNA, the CDR3 is TGTGCCAGCAGCCCGGGGTGGGGGGGCGAGCAGTACTTC.

This clone turned up a few times. The chain uses TRBV7-2 and TRBJ1-3, with 7 bases identical to TRBD1. The V and J ends lost 1 base and 0 bases, in that order; junction bases with no gene match: 6. The CDR3 spans 17 residues. CDR1 is SGHTA and CDR2 is FQGNSA in the germline V gene. The CDR3 region has the DNA TGTGCCAGCAGCTTAGAAGGGACAGCCTTCTCTGGAAACACCATATATTTT. This translates into CASSLEGTAFSGNTIYF. The whole variable domain, remainder taken from reference TRBV7-2 and TRBJ1-3, is GAGVSQSPSNKVTEKGKDVELRCDPISGHTALYWYRQSLGQGLEFLIYFQGNSAPDKSGLPSDRFSAERTGGSVSTLTIQRTQQEDSAVYLCASSLEGTAFSGNTIYFGEGSWLTVV.

J is TRBJ2-3 and V is TRBV12-5; no reliable D call. Germline V gives CDR1 LGHNT, CDR2 FRNRAP. This CDR3 is built from 12 residues. Trimming took 2 bases from V and 9 from J, leaving 9 bases between them. DNA for the CDR3: TGTGCTAGTGGTTTGAATCCAGGCACGCAGTATTTT. Translated, it gives CASGLNPGTQYF.

This clone has only a few counts. This sequence joins TRBV28 and TRBJ2-7; maybe TRBD1 (6 bases). Trimming removed 6 bases at V and 1 base at J, with 16 bases between. CDR3 size: 15 residues. Germline V gene sequence: CDR1 MDHEN, CDR2 SYDVKM. In nucleotides, the CDR3 is TGTGCCAGCAGGCCGAGGGGGTCAAGGTCCTACGAGCAGTACTTC. Translated: CASRPRGSRSYEQYF.

The chain joins TRBV29-1 to TRBJ1-5; D gene uncertain. Germline V lookup: CDR1 SQVTM, CDR2 ANQGSEA. The CDR3 spans 12 residues. The V end lost 4 bases, the J end lost 4 bases, and 8 bases lay between the germline ends. The CDR3 sequence: CSVGLSNQPQHF. CDR3 sequence (DNA): TGCAGCGTTGGCCTGAGTAATCAGCCCCAGCATTTT.

This rearrangement joins TRBV30 to TRBJ2-5, with a weak D call TRBD2 (6 bases). CDR3 length: 12 residues. The germline CDR1 and CDR2 sequences are GTSNPN and SVGIG (reference sequence). Trimming cost V 1 base and J 14 bases, with 17 bases left between them. CDR3 nucleotides: TGTGCCTGGAGTGAGGGACTCACTCAAAAATACTTC. Translation: CAWSEGLTQKYF.

The gene calls are TRBV9 and TRBJ2-2, with D tentatively TRBD1 (6 bases). The ends were cut back, 1 base at V and 7 bases at J, with 17 bases in the middle. Looked up from germline, CDR1 is SGDLS and CDR2 is YYNGEE. This CDR3 spans 16 amino acids. The CDR3 nucleotides read TGTGCCAGCAGCGTATCAGGGGCCGCTACGAGCGGGGAGCTGTTTTTT. It yields the protein CASSVSGAATSGELFF.

This clone was picked up a small number of times. J is TRBJ1-1 and V is TRBV7-9; 7 bases map to TRBD1. Trimming took 6 bases from V and 9 from J; bases not matched to a gene: 4. Germline values: CDR1 SEHNR, CDR2 FQNEAQ (reference sequence). The CDR3 extends over 11 amino acids. CDR3 sequence reads: CASRGTVKAFF. CDR3 DNA sequence: TGTGCCAGCAGAGGGACAGTTAAAGCTTTCTTT.

This clone was counted a single time. The chain links TRBV2 to TRBJ1-1, with a tentative D call TRBD1 (6 bases). This CDR3 is 14 amino acids long. Trimming removed 7 bases from V and 2 bases from J, with 14 bases in between. In germline, CDR1 is SNHLY, CDR2 FYNNEI. CDR3 in amino acids: CASIGGAYNTEAFF. In DNA, the CDR3 is TGTGCCAGCATCGGGGGGGCGTATAACACTGAAGCTTTCTTT.

The chain couples TRBV23-1 to TRBJ1-1, with a possible D match to TRBD1 (6 bases). TRBV23-1 is filed as an ORF, its function uncertain. The CDR3 sequence is 15 residues long. Trimming shortened V by 4 bases and J by 6 bases, and 18 bases separated the two germline ends. CDR3 protein: CASSLPGATSSEAFF. For the CDR3, the DNA is TGCGCCAGCAGTCTTCCAGGGGCGACAAGCTCTGAAGCTTTCTTT.

This sequence joins TRBV6-6 and TRBJ2-1; 7 positions agree with TRBD2. Germline V gene data show CDR1 as MNHNY and CDR2 as SVGAGI (reference sequence). This CDR3 has 15 amino acids. Losses at the gene ends were 6 bases for V and 3 bases for J; bases not matched to a gene: 8. The CDR3 DNA follows: TGTGCCAGCAGGAATCCGGGGGGTTACTACAATGAGCAGTTCTTC. Protein sequence: CASRNPGGYYNEQFF.

A few counts support this clone. V usage is TRBV25-1 and J usage is TRBJ2-5; the match to TRBD2 covers 7 bases. Germline V gives CDR1 MGHDK, CDR2 SYGVNS. CDR3 length: 16 residues. After removal of 2 bases from V and 4 bases from J, the junction contained 10 bases not matched to a gene. The DNA for the CDR3 is TGTGCCAGCAGTGAAGGGACGGCGGGAGACATAGAGACCCAGTACTTC. The encoded protein is CASSEGTAGDIETQYF.

The chain employs TRBV18 and TRBJ1-5; TRBD1 is a possible D gene (6 bases). With 3 bases removed from V and 5 bases from J, the gap between germline ends came to 26 bases. The CDR3 totals 19 residues. The germline V gene encodes CDR1 KGHSH and CDR2 LQKENI. In DNA, the CDR3 is TGTGCCAGCTCACCTGGATATAATGTAAGGTCAGGGGCTCATCAGCCCCAGCATTTT. This encodes CASSPGYNVRSGAHQPQHF.

This clone was seen once. The genes are TRBV29-1 and TRBJ2-2; TRBD1 matches 8 bases. CDR1 is SQVTM, CDR2 ANQGSEA, per germline. The CDR3 has 13 amino acids. Losses at the gene ends were 5 bases for V and 4 bases for J; bases not matched to a gene: 3. CDR3 in amino acids: CSVWGQATGELFF. CDR3 nucleotide sequence: TGCAGCGTTTGGGGACAGGCCACCGGGGAGCTGTTTTTT.

This rearrangement joins TRBV19 to TRBJ2-7; the match to TRBD2 covers 9 bases. Germline values: CDR1 LNHDA, CDR2 SQIVND (reference sequence). J gave up 5 bases and V 4 bases, and 15 bases lay outside the gene matches. The CDR3 has 17 amino acids. For the CDR3, the DNA is TGTGCCAGTAGTAGAATGGATCTTAGCGGGAGACTCGACGAGCAGTACTTC. Its translation is CASSRMDLSGRLDEQYF.

This chain uses TRBV5-1 with TRBJ2-4; 8 bases line up with TRBD2. From germline, CDR1 is SGHRS and CDR2 YFSETQ. Germline trimming cut 4 bases from V and 6 bases from J; bases unmatched to any gene: 15. This CDR3 region has 17 residues. The CDR3: CASSHGRGRLEGNIQYF. In DNA, the CDR3 is TGCGCCAGCAGCCACGGGAGGGGCCGTTTGGAAGGAAACATTCAGTACTTC. Full variable domain (remainder filled in from reference TRBV5-1 and TRBJ2-4): KAGVTQTPRYLIKTRGQQVTLSCSPISGHRSVSWYQQTPGQGLQFLFEYFSETQRNKGNFPGRFSGRQFSNSRSEMNVSTLELGDSALYLCASSHGRGRLEGNIQYFGAGTRLSVL.

The chain joins TRBV29-1 to TRBJ2-3; D is possibly TRBD2 (5 bases). There are 12 residues in the CDR3. Per the germline V gene, CDR1 is SQVTM and CDR2 is ANQGSEA. V was clipped by 4 bases and J by 7 bases, with 12 bases between them. The CDR3 DNA is TGCAGCGTTGGAAGCTCGGGGAATACGCAGTATTTT. Translating gives CSVGSSGNTQYF.

This chain uses TRBV2 with TRBJ2-3, with 8 nucleotides matching TRBD2. Per germline, CDR1 SNHLY and CDR2 FYNNEI. CDR3 length: 16 residues. The junction had 3 bases not matched to a gene; V was cut back by 0 bases and J by 1 base. CDR3 residues: CASSEAAAGGTDTQYF. Written as DNA, the CDR3 is TGTGCCAGCAGTGAAGCTGCAGCGGGGGGCACAGATACGCAGTATTTT.

The chain employs TRBV5-1 and TRBJ2-7; no firm D call. V was cut by 4 bases and J by 0 bases, with 11 bases left in between. CDR1 SGHRS and CDR2 YFSETQ come from the germline V gene. The CDR3 extends over 14 amino acids. The CDR3 region has the DNA TGCGCCAGCAGCGTCGATCGAGGCTCCTACGAGCAGTACTTC. It codes for CASSVDRGSYEQYF.

This clone was seen just once. V and J are TRBV10-1 and TRBJ2-7, with D possibly being TRBD2 (6 bases). The CDR3 extends over 14 amino acids. Germline CDR1 reads WNHNN; CDR2 reads SYGVQD (reference sequence). Trimming cost V 0 bases and J 7 bases, with 13 bases left between them. The CDR3 sequence: CASSESGGLREQYF. CDR3 DNA sequence: TGCGCCAGCAGTGAGTCCGGGGGATTGAGAGAGCAGTACTTC.

The chain has TRBV15 and TRBJ1-3, with D perhaps matching TRBD1 (6 bases). The V gene's germline CDR1 is LNHNV and CDR2 YYDKDF (reference sequence). Trimming pared 3 bases from V and 4 bases from J, leaving 13 bases between. The CDR3 consists of 15 residues. The CDR3, as DNA: TGTGCCACCAGCAGGACAGGCTACTACGGAAACACCATATATTTT. This codes for CATSRTGYYGNTIYF.

V usage is TRBV18 and J usage is TRBJ2-7; no firm D call. Trimming removed 2 bases from V and 3 bases from J, with 23 bases in between. Germline CDR1 and CDR2: KGHSH and LQKENI. The CDR3 runs 18 residues. In DNA form, the CDR3 reads TGTGCCAGCTCACCAGTCTACGCTGATGAGCTGTGGTACTACGAGCAGTACTTC. Translated: CASSPVYADELWYYEQYF. The whole variable domain, remainder taken from reference TRBV18 and TRBJ2-7, is NAGVMQNPRHLVRRRGQEARLRCSPMKGHSHVYWYRQLPEEGLKFMVYLQKENIIDESGMPKERFSAEFPKEGPSILRIQQVVRGDSAAYFCASSPVYADELWYYEQYFGPGTRLTVT.

The chain joins TRBV2 to TRBJ2-2; D perhaps matches TRBD2 (5 bases). The CDR3 contains 15 residues. The V and J ends lost 8 bases and 2 bases respectively, with 15 bases between them. Germline V gene sequence: CDR1 SNHLY, CDR2 FYNNEI. Written as DNA, the CDR3 is TGTGCCAGCGGCCGGGATTTACTTAACACCGGGGAGCTGTTTTTT. Protein product: CASGRDLLNTGELFF.

The chain uses TRBV7-2 and TRBJ2-7, with D tentatively TRBD1 (5 bases). The V and J ends lost 1 base and 0 bases respectively, with 13 bases between them. Germline CDR1 reads SGHTA; CDR2 reads FQGNSA. This CDR3 is built from 16 residues. The CDR3 here is CASSLGAGPSSYEQYF. For the CDR3, the DNA is TGTGCCAGCAGCTTAGGGGCAGGGCCCAGCTCCTACGAGCAGTACTTC.

The V call is TRBV4-2, the J call TRBJ2-6, with 9 bases identical to TRBD1. Germline CDR1 and CDR2: LGHNA and YNFKEQ. There are 19 residues in the CDR3. Trimming at V came to 0 bases and at J to 1 base, leaving 7 bases not matched to a gene. The CDR3 is CASSQELGTGWSGANVLTF. The CDR3 bases are TGTGCCAGCAGCCAAGAATTGGGGACAGGGTGGTCTGGGGCCAACGTCCTGACTTTC.

This clone was detected only once. The chain uses TRBV6-1 and TRBJ2-2, with 7 bases matching TRBD2. V lost 7 bases, J lost 6 bases, and 11 bases stayed unmatched. Germline lookup yields CDR1 MNHNS and CDR2 SASEGT. There are 15 residues in the CDR3. The CDR3 region has the DNA TGTGCCAGCACTACTGGGAGGGAGTTCCCCGGGGAGCTGTTTTTT. Protein product: CASTTGREFPGELFF.

The V gene is TRBV6-6, the J gene TRBJ1-2; TRBD1 is a possible D gene (5 bases). The CDR3 extends over 13 amino acids. Germline lookup yields CDR1 MNHNY and CDR2 SVGAGI (reference sequence). V lost 3 bases and J lost 8, with 13 bases in between. The CDR3 DNA reads TGTGCCAGCAGTTATGCAGGGTATAGCGGCTACACCTTC. It yields the protein CASSYAGYSGYTF.

The chain has TRBV7-2 and TRBJ2-7; 8 nucleotides line up with TRBD1. Germline values: CDR1 SGHTA, CDR2 FQGNSA. J was trimmed by 0 bases and V by 4 bases; bases with no gene match: 5. The CDR3 is made up of 15 amino acids. For the CDR3, the DNA is TGTGCCAGCAGCTCACAGGGGGGTAGCTCCTACGAGCAGTACTTC. This translates into CASSSQGGSSYEQYF.

The rearrangement uses TRBV11-2 and TRBJ2-3; D may be TRBD2 (5 bases). Trimming took 4 bases from V and 6 from J, leaving 20 bases between them. The CDR3 is made up of 16 amino acids. Germline V gene sequence: CDR1 SGHAT, CDR2 FQNNGV. The CDR3 sequence: CASSSNWYGSADTQYF. Here the CDR3 DNA reads TGTGCCAGCAGCTCCAACTGGTATGGTAGCGCGGATACGCAGTATTTT.

The chain joins TRBV30 to TRBJ1-5; a possible D gene is TRBD1 (5 bases). The CDR3 is 12 residues long. The germline CDR1 and CDR2 sequences are GTSNPN and SVGIG (reference sequence). V lost 0 bases, J lost 7 bases, and 7 bases lay in between. CDR3 sequence (DNA): TGTGCCTGGAGTGTATGGGGCCAGCCCCAGCATTTT. It is translated as CAWSVWGQPQHF. The complete variable domain, with remaining parts taken from reference TRBV30 and TRBJ1-5, reads SQTIHQWPATLVQPVGSPLSLECTVEGTSNPNLYWYRQAAGRGLQLLFYSVGIGQISSEVPQNLSASRPQDRQFILSSKKLLLSDSGFYLCAWSVWGQPQHFGDGTRLSIL.